The present entry profiles one TCR beta chain with its context. The antigen remains unidentified. The data were obtained in a study of shared clonotypes between healthy human individuals. Only in-frame clones appear in the TCRdb table, and some are missing; sequencing was by immunoSEQ multiplex PCR. The data contain some 2 million clones, 90% to 95% of them singletons. Germline assignment: CDR1 SGHAT and CDR2 FQNNGV. V gave up 1 base and J gave up 6 bases; unmatched junction bases: 4. This CDR3 contains 15 residues. Findings of the study overall: Against clonotypes common to all four donors, non-shared ones had lower generation probabilities.

Sample: naive CD4+ T cells sorted from blood. Sample subset: CD45RA+ positively selected. This chain joins TRBV11-2 and TRBJ2-1, with 9 bases that match TRBD2. This clonotype was obtained from a man aged 18 to 29 in good health. The CDR3 here is CASSLGGRASNEQFF. The CDR3 DNA reads TGTGCCAGCAGCTTAGGCGGGAGGGCGTCCAATGAGCAGTTCTTC.